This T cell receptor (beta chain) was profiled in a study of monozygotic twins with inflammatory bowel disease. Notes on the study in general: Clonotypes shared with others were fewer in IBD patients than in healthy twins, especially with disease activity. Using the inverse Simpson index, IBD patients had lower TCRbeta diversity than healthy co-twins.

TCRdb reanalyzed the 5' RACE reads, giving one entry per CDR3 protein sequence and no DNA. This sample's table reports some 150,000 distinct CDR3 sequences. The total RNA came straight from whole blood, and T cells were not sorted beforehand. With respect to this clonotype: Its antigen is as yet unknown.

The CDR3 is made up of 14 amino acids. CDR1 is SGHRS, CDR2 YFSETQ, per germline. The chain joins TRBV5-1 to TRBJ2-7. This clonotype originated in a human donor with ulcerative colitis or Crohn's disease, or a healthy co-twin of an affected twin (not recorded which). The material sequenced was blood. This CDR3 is CASSHRGGSYEQYF.